This passage covers 27 T cell receptor beta chains from one sample sequenced in a study of identical twins. TCRdb fed the 5' RACE reads into MiXCR, producing one record per CDR3 protein. The table has about 700,000 distinct CDR3 sequences, less than 10% seen once. This sample was also put to use in a study of yellow fever vaccine responses in identical twins.

Sequencing input: PBMCs. These receptors were obtained from a woman between 18 and 29 years old in good health.

This clonotype occurred many times. This chain links TRBV29-1 with TRBJ2-1; a possible D gene is TRBD2 (6 bases). The germline CDR1 and CDR2 sequences are SQVTM and ANQGSEA. V was cut by 3 bases and J by 1 base, with 10 bases left in between. This CDR3 has 14 residues. CDR3 in amino acids: CSVDLTRSYNEQFF. Here the CDR3 DNA reads TGCAGCGTTGACCTGACTAGGTCCTACAATGAGCAGTTCTTC.

This clonotype was seen more than once but under ten times. V usage is TRBV24-1 and J usage is TRBJ2-6, with D hard to call. There are 17 residues in the CDR3. Germline assignment: CDR1 KGHDR and CDR2 SFDVKD. The germline V and J ends were trimmed by 0 bases and 2 bases, with 10 bases remaining between them. CDR3 nucleotide sequence: TGTGCCACCAGTGATTTGCCCCCAGTCCCTGGGGCCAACGTCCTGACTTTC. It codes for CATSDLPPVPGANVLTF.

The sample holds a few counts of this clonotype. The chain carries TRBV24-1 and TRBJ2-1; 10 nucleotides line up with TRBD2. The length of the CDR3 is 16 residues. CDR1 is KGHDR, CDR2 SFDVKD, per germline. Unmatched junction bases numbered 6, after V lost 0 bases and J lost 8 bases. CDR3 protein: CATSDLSAGGPDEQFF. The CDR3 DNA reads as TGTGCCACCAGTGATTTGTCAGCGGGAGGGCCGGATGAGCAGTTCTTC.

Only a few counts were recorded for this clonotype. This sequence joins TRBV5-4 and TRBJ2-3; 8 bases are shared with TRBD2. CDR1 SGHNT and CDR2 YYREEE come from the germline V gene (reference sequence). The length of the CDR3 is 15 residues. Trimming at V came to 10 bases and at J to 2 bases, leaving 12 bases not matched to a gene. CDR3 sequence reads: CAESRGGKNTDTQYF. The CDR3 DNA sequence: TGTGCCGAATCACGGGGGGGGAAGAACACAGATACGCAGTATTTT. Combining the CDR3 with reference TRBV5-4 and TRBJ2-3 gives the whole variable domain ETGVTQSPTHLIKTRGQQVTLRCSSQSGHNTVSWYQQALGQGPQFIFQYYREEENGRGNFPPRFSGLQFPNYSSELNVNALELDDSALYLCAESRGGKNTDTQYFGPGTRLTVL.

This clonotype was seen a few times. The chain couples TRBV20-1 to TRBJ1-5; TRBD1 aligns across 10 bases. Germline V gene lookup returns CDR1 DFQATT and CDR2 SNEGSKA (reference sequence). V trimming: 4 bases; J trimming: 2 bases; junction bases outside the gene matches: 20. This CDR3 region has 20 residues. The CDR3 reads CSATKRDRDRGVWGNQPQHF. Here the CDR3 DNA reads TGCAGTGCTACAAAAAGAGACCGGGACAGGGGTGTGTGGGGCAATCAGCCCCAGCATTTT.

The CDR3 region is CAISPDRGRDSYEQYF. The CDR3 bases are TGTGCCATCAGCCCCGACAGGGGGCGAGACTCCTACGAGCAGTACTTC. The chain combines TRBV10-3 with TRBJ2-7, with 10 bases aligning to TRBD1. Trimming at V came to 6 bases and at J to 0 bases, leaving 8 bases not matched to a gene. The germline V gene has CDR1 ENHRY and CDR2 SYGVKD. The CDR3 has 16 amino acids.

This sequence joins TRBV5-1 and TRBJ2-3; TRBD2 aligns across 13 bases. Germline CDR1 reads SGHRS; CDR2 reads YFSETQ. This CDR3 has 18 amino acids. With 4 bases clipped from V and 0 bases from J, the junction kept 8 bases outside the gene matches. The CDR3 DNA reads TGCGCCAGCAGCACCGGACTAGCGGGAGAAGCGAGCACAGATACGCAGTATTTT. This encodes CASSTGLAGEASTDTQYF.

The CDR3 DNA follows: TGTGCCAGCAGAAAGGGCGGGGGTTCCCCTTACAATGAGCAGTTCTTC. Its protein is CASRKGGGSPYNEQFF. The rearrangement uses TRBV27 and TRBJ2-1; the match to TRBD2 covers 7 bases. Germline-derived CDR1 and CDR2 are MNHEY and SMNVEV (reference sequence). With 6 bases clipped from V and 4 bases from J, the junction kept 12 bases outside the gene matches. This CDR3 comprises 16 residues.

The chain is built from TRBV20-1 and TRBJ2-7, with 10 bases matching TRBD2. Germline assignment: CDR1 DFQATT and CDR2 SNEGSKA (reference sequence). The CDR3 is 17 residues long. Losses at the gene ends were 0 bases for V and 7 bases for J; bases not matched to a gene: 15. The CDR3 DNA reads as TGCAGTGCTAGAGATGAGCTAGCGGGAGTTCCGGGGTGGGAGCAGTACTTC. This sequence encodes CSARDELAGVPGWEQYF.

The chain couples TRBV14 to TRBJ2-1; 9 bases are shared with TRBD2. CDR3 length equals 15 residues. Germline-derived CDR1 and CDR2 are SGHDN and FVKESK. V trimming: 3 bases; J trimming: 3 bases; junction bases outside the gene matches: 3. The CDR3 sequence is CASSHLAGIYNEQFF. DNA of the CDR3: TGTGCCAGCAGCCACCTAGCGGGGATCTACAATGAGCAGTTCTTC.

The sample holds a few counts of this clonotype. The chain uses TRBV15 and TRBJ2-5, with 8 bases fitting TRBD2. Trimming removed 1 base from V and 7 bases from J; junction bases left unmatched: 17. The CDR3 has 18 residues. Germline V gives CDR1 LNHNV, CDR2 YYDKDF (reference sequence). CDR3 amino acids: CATSRGGWWRGATGTQYF. The CDR3 DNA sequence: TGTGCCACCAGCAGAGGCGGATGGTGGCGGGGGGCCACTGGGACCCAGTACTTC.

There are a few counts of this clonotype. The chain uses TRBV29-1 and TRBJ2-3; D is uncertain. V lost 8 bases and J lost 5, with 8 bases in between. Germline values: CDR1 SQVTM, CDR2 ANQGSEA. This CDR3 comprises 10 residues. CDR3 DNA sequence: TGCAGCTTTATAGGAGATACGCAGTATTTT. Amino acid sequence: CSFIGDTQYF.

This clonotype was detected many times. V and J are TRBV5-1 and TRBJ2-7, with a possible D match to TRBD2 (5 bases). Germline CDR1 SGHRS, CDR2 YFSETQ. Between the trimmed V and J ends, which lost 3 bases and 3 bases, there was a span of 10 bases. CDR3 length equals 13 residues. Here the CDR3 reads CASSWAGSYEQYF. For the CDR3, the DNA is TGCGCCAGCAGCTGGGCGGGTAGCTACGAGCAGTACTTC.

The rearrangement links TRBV28 to TRBJ2-7; 8 bases align to TRBD2. The CDR3 consists of 16 residues. With 1 base clipped from V and 0 bases from J, the junction kept 5 bases outside the gene matches. CDR1 is MDHEN, CDR2 SYDVKM, per germline. CDR3 sequence (DNA): TGTGCCAGCAGTTTATCGCTAGCGGGCGGCTCCTACGAGCAGTACTTC. Protein product: CASSLSLAGGSYEQYF.

This clonotype was found a few times. J is TRBJ1-4 and V is TRBV20-1; maybe TRBD1 (6 bases). V was pared by 3 bases and J by 8 bases, with 13 bases between. This CDR3 has 13 residues. Germline CDR1 reads DFQATT; CDR2 reads SNEGSKA (reference sequence). CDR3 protein: CSASGGLGEKLFF. CDR3 DNA: TGCAGTGCTAGTGGGGGGCTTGGAGAAAAACTGTTTTTT.

This chain connects TRBV3-1 to TRBJ2-5, with a weak D call TRBD1 (5 bases). Trimming removed 3 bases at V and 5 bases at J, with 19 bases between. Germline CDR1 is LGHDT and CDR2 is YNNKEL (reference sequence). This CDR3 is 16 amino acids long. The CDR3 sequence is CASSQGGAEQWETQYF. Here the CDR3 DNA reads TGTGCCAGCAGCCAGGGTGGGGCAGAGCAGTGGGAGACCCAGTACTTC.

A few counts support this clonotype. This sequence joins TRBV4-2 and TRBJ2-3; D remains unclear. The CDR3 spans 16 residues. Germline V gives CDR1 LGHNA, CDR2 YNFKEQ. The V and J ends lost 1 base and 1 base respectively, with 12 bases between them. CDR3 DNA sequence: TGTGCCAGCAGCCAAGCGGTTGGGCAAGGCACAGATACGCAGTATTTT. This sequence encodes CASSQAVGQGTDTQYF.

A few counts support this clonotype. The chain links TRBV12-5 to TRBJ2-5; tentative D call: TRBD2 (5 bases). Germline-derived CDR1 and CDR2 are LGHNT and FRNRAP. Trimming took off 6 bases at V and 5 bases at J, with 10 bases between the two ends. The CDR3 length is 12 residues. The CDR3 DNA sequence: TGTGCTAGTGGGCAGAGAGGGGAGACCCAGTACTTC. Amino acid sequence: CASGQRGETQYF.

In its sample, this clonotype was seen a few times. The chain recombines TRBV7-9 with TRBJ2-2; TRBD2 might be the D (8 bases). The V end lost 4 bases, the J end lost 2 bases, and 14 bases lay between the germline ends. The CDR3 consists of 16 residues. Germline V gene lookup returns CDR1 SEHNR and CDR2 FQNEAQ (reference sequence). CDR3 protein: CASSSGGTVNTGELFF. CDR3 sequence (DNA): TGTGCCAGCAGCTCGGGGGGGACAGTAAACACCGGGGAGCTGTTTTTT.

The chain recombines TRBV29-1 with TRBJ2-7, with D hard to call. The CDR3 extends over 12 amino acids. CDR1 and CDR2 from the germline V gene are SQVTM and ANQGSEA. Between the trimmed V and J ends, which lost 7 bases and 0 bases, there was a span of 10 bases. DNA of the CDR3: TGCAGCGCTGGGCAGTTCTCCTACGAGCAGTACTTC. This translates into CSAGQFSYEQYF.

This clonotype has just a few counts. The chain is built from TRBV6-2 or TRBV6-3 and TRBJ2-3; 11 positions match TRBD2. The J segment lost 3 bases and the V segment lost 4 bases, leaving 3 bases of the junction unmatched. The CDR3 is 15 residues long. The V gene's germline CDR1 is MNHEY and CDR2 SVGEGT. CDR3: CASSSLAGATDTQYF. CDR3 DNA: TGTGCCAGCAGTTCACTAGCGGGGGCAACAGATACGCAGTATTTT.

This clonotype was seen only a few times. In DNA, the CDR3 is TGTGCCAGCAGCCCACGGACAGGACAGGGGGAGACCCAGTACTTC. Translation gives CASSPRTGQGETQYF. V gene TRBV7-6 combines with J gene TRBJ2-5; 9 bases match TRBD1. The CDR3 is 15 residues long. CDR1 and CDR2 (germline): SGHVS, FNYEAQ. V dropped 5 bases and J dropped 5; count of bases not matched to a gene: 9.

This clonotype showed up just a few times. The chain carries TRBV24-1 and TRBJ2-3, with a weak D call TRBD1 (5 bases). V gave up 7 bases and J gave up 0 bases, with 13 bases separating them. The length of the CDR3 is 15 residues. Germline lookup yields CDR1 KGHDR and CDR2 SFDVKD. Here the CDR3 DNA reads TGTGCCACCAGCTTAGCAGGGCTTAGCACAGATACGCAGTATTTT. Encoded protein: CATSLAGLSTDTQYF.

This chain uses TRBV6-5 with TRBJ2-7; no reliable D call. Germline CDR1 is MNHEY and CDR2 is SVGAGI. The germline V and J ends were trimmed by 0 bases and 0 bases, with 9 bases remaining between them. The CDR3 runs 15 residues. The CDR3 spells CASSYSMVVSYEQYF. The CDR3 coding sequence is TGTGCCAGCAGTTACTCGATGGTGGTCTCCTACGAGCAGTACTTC.

This clonotype was found a few times. The chain couples TRBV30 to TRBJ2-2, with D tentatively TRBD1 (6 bases). Germline V gene sequence: CDR1 GTSNPN, CDR2 SVGIG (reference sequence). Trimming pared 4 bases from V and 1 base from J, leaving 13 bases between. This CDR3 has 15 residues. Here the CDR3 reads CAWTFMTGNTGELFF. The CDR3 DNA reads as TGTGCCTGGACCTTTATGACAGGGAACACCGGGGAGCTGTTTTTT.

This chain links TRBV6-1 with TRBJ2-1, with TRBD2 identical over 10 bases. The CDR3 contains 16 residues. In germline, CDR1 is MNHNS, CDR2 SASEGT. Trimming cost V 6 bases and J 6 bases; bases outside gene matches: 11. The CDR3 spells CASSRNIAGGGNEQFF. The CDR3 DNA is TGTGCCAGCAGCCGAAATATAGCGGGAGGAGGCAATGAGCAGTTCTTC.

This clonotype was counted between two and nine times. The chain recombines TRBV20-1 with TRBJ2-7; the match to TRBD2 covers 9 bases. The CDR3 is made up of 17 amino acids. The V segment lost 1 base and the J segment 3 bases; nucleotides outside the gene matches: 13. CDR1 is DFQATT, CDR2 SNEGSKA, per germline (reference sequence). The DNA for the CDR3 is TGCAGTGCTAGAGCCGGGCGGCTAGCGGGAAAATTCTACGAGCAGTACTTC. It is translated as CSARAGRLAGKFYEQYF.